Described below is a single T cell receptor (beta chain) sequence and its context. Between the trimmed V and J ends, which lost 5 bases and 9 bases, there was a span of 17 bases. Germline values: CDR1 KGHSH, CDR2 LQKENI. This CDR3 spans 14 amino acids. This sample is drawn from a study of CD8+CD57+ T cells in acquired aplastic anemia. It was patients with CD8+CD57+ cell expansion by flow cytometry who were chosen for sequencing. Both TCR beta VDJ combination and CDR3 sequence profiling were carried out. Genomic DNA was the template for this profiling. TCRdb called the reads again in MiXCR, with one record for every CDR3 protein. The sample holds some 170,000 distinct CDR3 sequences; around 48% are singletons and the top ten take under 1.2%.

The sample comprised sorted CD4+, CD8+, or CD8+CD57+ T cells (not recorded which) from PBMCs. The chain uses TRBV18 and TRBJ1-5; D is undetermined. The receptor was isolated from a human donor with aplastic anemia. CDR3 in amino acids: CASSSGPVGWPQHF. The CDR3 nucleotides are TGTGCCAGCTCATCGGGCCCCGTGGGGTGGCCCCAGCATTTT.